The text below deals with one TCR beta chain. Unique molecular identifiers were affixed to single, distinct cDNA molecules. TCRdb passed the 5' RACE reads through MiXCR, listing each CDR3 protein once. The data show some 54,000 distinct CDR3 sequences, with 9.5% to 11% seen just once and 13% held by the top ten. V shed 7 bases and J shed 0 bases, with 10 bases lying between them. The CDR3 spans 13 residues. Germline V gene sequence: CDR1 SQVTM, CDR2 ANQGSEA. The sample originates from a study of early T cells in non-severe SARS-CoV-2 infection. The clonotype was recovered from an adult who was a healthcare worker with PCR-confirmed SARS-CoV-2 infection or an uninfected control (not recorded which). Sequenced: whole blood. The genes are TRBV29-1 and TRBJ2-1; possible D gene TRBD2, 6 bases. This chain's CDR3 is CSAQAGSYNEQFF. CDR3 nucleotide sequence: TGCAGCGCTCAAGCGGGCTCCTACAATGAGCAGTTCTTC.